Each of the 14 T cell receptor beta chains below was sequenced from the same sample in a study of blood T cell repertoires in COVID-19 (dated by TCRdb to about 2020). The library was made by the immunoSEQ multiplex PCR assay. What TCRdb holds here is the immuneACCESS table cut down to in-frame rearrangements. Part of the clones is not present; checked against another copy, under half of the missing clones reflect an unresolved V gene, and the others are unexplained. For this sample the table gives 70,000 to 85,000 clones, of which around 81% were detected only once. The ten largest clones add up to about 10% of the sample. Sequencing was carried out using peripheral blood. These receptors all come from a human donor in a cohort sampled during active COVID-19.

The chain uses TRBV24-1 and TRBJ2-1; 11 positions match TRBD2. This CDR3 region has 18 residues. V trimming: 2 bases; J trimming: 3 bases; junction bases outside the gene matches: 8. Germline CDR1 and CDR2: KGHDR and SFDVKD. CDR3 region: CATSDSASGGSGYNEQFF. In nucleotides, the CDR3 is TGTGCCACCAGTGATTCGGCTAGCGGGGGGTCCGGCTACAATGAGCAGTTCTTC.

The V call is TRBV5-1, the J call TRBJ2-7; 10 nucleotides agree with TRBD1. Germline trimming cut 3 bases from V and 3 bases from J; bases unmatched to any gene: 9. Germline V gene lookup returns CDR1 SGHRS and CDR2 YFSETQ. The CDR3 loop spans 16 amino acids. The CDR3 DNA sequence: TGCGCCAGCAGCTGGGGGATCGGACAGGGGGACTACGAGCAGTACTTC. This encodes CASSWGIGQGDYEQYF. Full variable domain (outside the CDR3, taken from reference TRBV5-1 and TRBJ2-7): KAGVTQTPRYLIKTRGQQVTLSCSPISGHRSVSWYQQTPGQGLQFLFEYFSETQRNKGNFPGRFSGRQFSNSRSEMNVSTLELGDSALYLCASSWGIGQGDYEQYFGPGTRLTVT.

V and J are TRBV6-1 and TRBJ2-1, with 9 bases lining up with TRBD2. The V segment lost 1 base and the J segment 4 bases; nucleotides outside the gene matches: 8. The CDR3 covers 17 residues. CDR1 and CDR2 (germline): MNHNS, SASEGT. The CDR3 nucleotides are TGTGCCAGCAGTGAAGTCCTGACTAGCGGACTTTACAATGAGCAGTTCTTC. This translates into CASSEVLTSGLYNEQFF.

This sequence joins TRBV2 and TRBJ2-1, with 8 bases aligning to TRBD1. This CDR3 comprises 14 residues. The V gene's germline CDR1 is SNHLY and CDR2 FYNNEI. V shed 7 bases and J 5 bases; nucleotides not matched to a gene: 7. CDR3 DNA: TGTGCCAGCAATCCGGGACAGGCCCACAATGAGCAGTTCTTC. This sequence encodes CASNPGQAHNEQFF.

In its sample, this clone was seen a few times. The chain is built from TRBV6-5 and TRBJ2-7; 7 bases fit TRBD1. Trimming cost V 3 bases and J 0 bases; bases outside gene matches: 2. Per the germline V gene, CDR1 is MNHEY and CDR2 is SVGAGI. The CDR3 runs 14 residues. For the CDR3, the DNA is TGTGCCAGCAGTTATGGGGACAGCTCCTACGAGCAGTACTTC. Translating it yields CASSYGDSSYEQYF.

This clone was detected once. The rearrangement joins TRBV2 to TRBJ1-5; 7 positions agree with TRBD1. The CDR3 is 14 residues long. Germline CDR1 SNHLY, CDR2 FYNNEI. Germline trimming cut 4 bases from V and 3 bases from J; bases unmatched to any gene: 3. Here the CDR3 DNA reads TGTGCCAGCAGTGCCCAGGGGGTCAATCAGCCCCAGCATTTT. Its protein is CASSAQGVNQPQHF.

This chain links TRBV2 with TRBJ2-4; TRBD2 agrees at 7 bases. Germline lookup yields CDR1 SNHLY and CDR2 FYNNEI. The CDR3 totals 16 residues. V trimming: 0 bases; J trimming: 0 bases; junction bases outside the gene matches: 2. As DNA, the CDR3 is TGTGCCAGCAGTGAAGCTAGCGGGCTAGCCAAAAACATTCAGTACTTC. As protein: CASSEASGLAKNIQYF.

The J gene is TRBJ1-5, the V gene TRBV30; 7 bases match TRBD1. The CDR3 contains 14 residues. Per germline, CDR1 GTSNPN and CDR2 SVGIG (reference sequence). Trimming at V came to 3 bases and at J to 5 bases, leaving 7 bases not matched to a gene. CDR3 DNA: TGTGCCTGGAGGGGGGACAGTGGGGATCAGCCCCAGCATTTT. This gives the protein CAWRGDSGDQPQHF.

J is TRBJ2-7 and V is TRBV6-2 or TRBV6-3; TRBD2 aligns across 9 bases. V trimming: 5 bases; J trimming: 5 bases; junction bases outside the gene matches: 10. This CDR3 comprises 15 residues. Germline lookup yields CDR1 MNHEY and CDR2 SVGEGT. CDR3 sequence reads: CASSSISGRMDEQYF. DNA of the CDR3: TGTGCCAGCAGTAGCATTAGCGGGAGAATGGACGAGCAGTACTTC.

The chain carries TRBV5-1 and TRBJ1-1; the D gene is possibly TRBD1 (6 bases). CDR1 is SGHRS, CDR2 YFSETQ, per germline. This CDR3 has 14 amino acids. Between the trimmed V and J ends, which lost 4 bases and 6 bases, there was a span of 16 bases. CDR3 sequence reads: CASSLLTGRAEAFF. CDR3 bases: TGCGCCAGCAGCCTTCTGACAGGTAGGGCTGAAGCTTTCTTT.

V and J are TRBV4-2 and TRBJ2-2; D is perhaps TRBD1 (7 bases). V shed 1 base and J shed 1 base, with 19 bases lying between them. There are 19 residues in the CDR3. Germline V gene lookup returns CDR1 LGHNA and CDR2 YNFKEQ. In DNA form, the CDR3 reads TGTGCCAGCAGCCAAGTTCTAGGCAGGGGGACTGGGAACACCGGGGAGCTGTTTTTT. Translated, it gives CASSQVLGRGTGNTGELFF.

The V and J genes are TRBV29-1 and TRBJ2-1; perhaps TRBD1 as D (6 bases). CDR1 is SQVTM and CDR2 is ANQGSEA in the germline V gene. Trimming took 4 bases from V and 2 from J, leaving 9 bases between them. This CDR3 region has 13 residues. The CDR3 reads CSVVRGPYNEQFF. CDR3 nucleotides: TGCAGCGTTGTCAGGGGACCCTACAATGAGCAGTTCTTC.

This chain joins TRBV5-1 and TRBJ2-1; no reliable D call. The germline gives CDR1 SGHRS, CDR2 YFSETQ. Trimming shortened V by 3 bases and J by 3 bases, and 7 bases separated the two germline ends. CDR3 length: 13 amino acids. The CDR3 region is CASSSDNYNEQFF. The CDR3 nucleotides are TGCGCCAGCAGCTCCGACAACTACAATGAGCAGTTCTTC.

The chain uses TRBV7-7 and TRBJ2-5; 9 positions agree with TRBD2. CDR3 size: 15 residues. CDR1 SSHAT and CDR2 FNYEAQ come from the germline V gene (reference sequence). V shed 5 bases and J 2 bases; nucleotides not matched to a gene: 6. The CDR3 nucleotides read TGTGCCAGCAGCGCTAGCGGGAACCCTCAAGAGACCCAGTACTTC. Translating it yields CASSASGNPQETQYF.